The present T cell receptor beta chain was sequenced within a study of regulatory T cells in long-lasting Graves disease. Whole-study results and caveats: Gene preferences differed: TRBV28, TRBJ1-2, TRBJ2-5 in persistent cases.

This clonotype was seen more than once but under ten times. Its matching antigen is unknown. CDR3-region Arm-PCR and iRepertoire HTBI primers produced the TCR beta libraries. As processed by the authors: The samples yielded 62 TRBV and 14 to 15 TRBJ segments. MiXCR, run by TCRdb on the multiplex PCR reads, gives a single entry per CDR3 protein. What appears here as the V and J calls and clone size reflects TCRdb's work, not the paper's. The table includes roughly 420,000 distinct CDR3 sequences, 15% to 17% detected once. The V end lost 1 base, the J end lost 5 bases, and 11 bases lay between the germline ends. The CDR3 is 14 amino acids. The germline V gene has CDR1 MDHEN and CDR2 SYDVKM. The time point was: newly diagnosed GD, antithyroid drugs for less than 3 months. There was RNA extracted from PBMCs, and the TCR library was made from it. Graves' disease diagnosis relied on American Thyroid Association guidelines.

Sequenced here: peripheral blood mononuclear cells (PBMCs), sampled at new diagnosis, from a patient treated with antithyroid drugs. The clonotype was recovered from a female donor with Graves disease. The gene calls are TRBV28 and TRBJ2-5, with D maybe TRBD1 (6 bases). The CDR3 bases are TGTGCCAGCAGTTTATCAGGGGCTTTCGAGACCCAGTACTTC. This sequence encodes CASSLSGAFETQYF.